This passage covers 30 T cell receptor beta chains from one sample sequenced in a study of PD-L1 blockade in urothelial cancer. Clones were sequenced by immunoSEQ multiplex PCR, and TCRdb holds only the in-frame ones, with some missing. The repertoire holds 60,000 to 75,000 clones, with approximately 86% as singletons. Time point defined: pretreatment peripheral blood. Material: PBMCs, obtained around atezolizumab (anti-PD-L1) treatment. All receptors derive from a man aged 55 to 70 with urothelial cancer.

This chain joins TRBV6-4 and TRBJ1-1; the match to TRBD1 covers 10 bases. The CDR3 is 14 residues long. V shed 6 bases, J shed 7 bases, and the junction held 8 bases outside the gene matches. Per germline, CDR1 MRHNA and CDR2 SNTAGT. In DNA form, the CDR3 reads TGTGCCAGCAGGGAATACCGGGACAGGGGTGAAGCTTTCTTT. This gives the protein CASREYRDRGEAFF.

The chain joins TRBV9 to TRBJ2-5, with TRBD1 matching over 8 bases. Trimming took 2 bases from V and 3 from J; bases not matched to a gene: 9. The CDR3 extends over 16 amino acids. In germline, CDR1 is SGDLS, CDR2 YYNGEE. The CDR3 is CASSVLSGQVKETQYF. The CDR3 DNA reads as TGTGCCAGCAGCGTCCTGTCGGGACAGGTAAAAGAGACCCAGTACTTC.

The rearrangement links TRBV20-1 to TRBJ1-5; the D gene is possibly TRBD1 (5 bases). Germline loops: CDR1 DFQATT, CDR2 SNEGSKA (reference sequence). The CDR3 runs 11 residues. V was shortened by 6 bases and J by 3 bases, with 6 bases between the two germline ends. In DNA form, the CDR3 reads TGCAGTGCAGGGGTCAATCAGCCCCAGCATTTT. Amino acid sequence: CSAGVNQPQHF.

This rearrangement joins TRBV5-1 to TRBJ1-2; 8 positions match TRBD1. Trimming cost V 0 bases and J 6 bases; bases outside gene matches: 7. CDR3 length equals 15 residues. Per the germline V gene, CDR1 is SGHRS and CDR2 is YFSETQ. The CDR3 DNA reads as TGCGCCAGCAGCTTGGAGGGACAGGCTCTTAATGGCTACACCTTC. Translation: CASSLEGQALNGYTF.

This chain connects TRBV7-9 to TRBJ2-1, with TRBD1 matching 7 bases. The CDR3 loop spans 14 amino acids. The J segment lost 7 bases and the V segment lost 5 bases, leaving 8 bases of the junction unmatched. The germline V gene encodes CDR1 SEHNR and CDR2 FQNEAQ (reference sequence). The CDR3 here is CASSLRTGWNEQFF. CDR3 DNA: TGTGCCAGCAGCCTAAGGACAGGCTGGAATGAGCAGTTCTTC.

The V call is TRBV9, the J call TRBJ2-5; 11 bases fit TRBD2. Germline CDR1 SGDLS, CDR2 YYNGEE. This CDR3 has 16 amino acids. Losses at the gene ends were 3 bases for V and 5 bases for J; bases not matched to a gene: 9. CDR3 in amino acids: CASSATSGGGGETQYF. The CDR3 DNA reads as TGTGCCAGCAGCGCCACTAGCGGGGGAGGGGGTGAGACCCAGTACTTC. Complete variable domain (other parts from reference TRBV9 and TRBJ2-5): DSGVTQTPKHLITATGQRVTLRCSPRSGDLSVYWYQQSLDQGLQFLIQYYNGEERAKGNILERFSAQQFPDLHSELNLSSLELGDSALYFCASSATSGGGGETQYFGPGTRLLVL.

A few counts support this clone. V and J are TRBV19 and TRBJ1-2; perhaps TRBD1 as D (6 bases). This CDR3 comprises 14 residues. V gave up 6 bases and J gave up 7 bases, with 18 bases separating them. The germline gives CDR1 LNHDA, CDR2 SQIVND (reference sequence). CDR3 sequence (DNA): TGTGCCAGTAGACCGCGACAGGCCTTAGCTGGCTACACCTTC. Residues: CASRPRQALAGYTF.

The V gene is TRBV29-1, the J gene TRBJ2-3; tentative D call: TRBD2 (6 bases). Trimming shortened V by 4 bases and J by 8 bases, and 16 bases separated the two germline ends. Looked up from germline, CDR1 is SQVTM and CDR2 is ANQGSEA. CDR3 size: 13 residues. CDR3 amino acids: CSVGLVEGGTQYF. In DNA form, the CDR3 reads TGCAGCGTTGGACTAGTGGAAGGAGGTACGCAGTATTTT.

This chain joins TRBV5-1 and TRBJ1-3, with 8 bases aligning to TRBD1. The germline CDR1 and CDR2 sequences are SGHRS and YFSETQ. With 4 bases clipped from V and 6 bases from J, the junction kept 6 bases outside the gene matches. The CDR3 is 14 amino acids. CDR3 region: CASSPGQGENTIYF. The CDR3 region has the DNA TGCGCCAGCAGCCCCGGACAGGGTGAAAACACCATATATTTT.

For the CDR3, the DNA is TGTGCCAGCAGCTTGAGGGAAGGACGGAGCTATGGCTACACCTTC. It specifies CASSLREGRSYGYTF. The chain has TRBV7-2 and TRBJ1-2; D remains unclear. Germline V CDR1 and CDR2: SGHTA, FQGNSA. V lost 3 bases and J lost 4, with 15 bases in between. The CDR3 runs 15 residues.

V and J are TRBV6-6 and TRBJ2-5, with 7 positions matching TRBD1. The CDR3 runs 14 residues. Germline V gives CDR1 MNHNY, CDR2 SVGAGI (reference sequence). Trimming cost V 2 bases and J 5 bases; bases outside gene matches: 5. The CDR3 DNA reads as TGTGCCAGCAGTTACAACAGGGGTGGGGAGACCCAGTACTTC. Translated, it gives CASSYNRGGETQYF.

The CDR3 DNA reads TGTGCCAGCAGCTTAGGGGGGCAAGAGACCCAGTACTTC. Translating it yields CASSLGGQETQYF. This chain connects TRBV7-3 to TRBJ2-5, with D perhaps TRBD2 (6 bases). Germline V gene data show CDR1 as SGHTA and CDR2 as FQGTGA. The CDR3 is made up of 13 amino acids. Trimming pared 2 bases from V and 2 bases from J, leaving 6 bases between. The full variable domain, rest sourced from reference TRBV7-3 and TRBJ2-5, is GAGVSQTPSNKVTEKGKYVELRCDPISGHTALYWYRQSLGQGPEFLIYFQGTGAADDSGLPNDRFFAVRPEGSVSTLKIQRTERGDSAVYLCASSLGGQETQYFGPGTRLLVL.

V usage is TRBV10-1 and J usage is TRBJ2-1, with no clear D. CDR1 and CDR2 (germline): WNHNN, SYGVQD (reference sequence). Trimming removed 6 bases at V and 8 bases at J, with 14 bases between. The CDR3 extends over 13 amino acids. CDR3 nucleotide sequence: TGCGCCAGCAGAAAGAATCGTGGCTATGAGCAGTTCTTC. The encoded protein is CASRKNRGYEQFF.

CDR3 DNA sequence: TGTGCCAGCCGAGGACTAGCTCCGACCGGGGAGCTGTTTTTT. Amino acids: CASRGLAPTGELFF. The rearrangement links TRBV14 to TRBJ2-2, with TRBD2 matching 8 bases. Germline assignment: CDR1 SGHDN and CDR2 FVKESK. This CDR3 has 14 residues. With 8 bases clipped from V and 5 bases from J, the junction kept 7 bases outside the gene matches.

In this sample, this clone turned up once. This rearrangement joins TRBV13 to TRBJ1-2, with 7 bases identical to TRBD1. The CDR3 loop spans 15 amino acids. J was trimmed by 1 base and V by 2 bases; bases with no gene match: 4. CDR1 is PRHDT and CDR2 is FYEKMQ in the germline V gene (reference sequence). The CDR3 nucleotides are TGTGCCAGCAGCTTAAAGGCAGGGGGTAACTATGGCTACACCTTC. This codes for CASSLKAGGNYGYTF.

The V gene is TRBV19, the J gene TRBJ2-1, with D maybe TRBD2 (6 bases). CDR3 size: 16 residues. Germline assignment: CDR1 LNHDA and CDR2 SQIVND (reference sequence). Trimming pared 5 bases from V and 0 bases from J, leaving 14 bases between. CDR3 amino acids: CASSASGDSSYNEQFF. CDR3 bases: TGTGCCAGTAGTGCCTCGGGGGATAGCTCCTACAATGAGCAGTTCTTC.

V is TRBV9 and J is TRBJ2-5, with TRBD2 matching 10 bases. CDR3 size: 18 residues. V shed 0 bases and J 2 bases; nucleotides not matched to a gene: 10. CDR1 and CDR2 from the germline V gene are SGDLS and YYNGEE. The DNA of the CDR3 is TGTGCCAGCAGCGTAGCTTTGGGAGCGGGGGGGAATCAAGAGACCCAGTACTTC. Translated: CASSVALGAGGNQETQYF. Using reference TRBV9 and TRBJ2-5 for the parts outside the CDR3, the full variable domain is DSGVTQTPKHLITATGQRVTLRCSPRSGDLSVYWYQQSLDQGLQFLIQYYNGEERAKGNILERFSAQQFPDLHSELNLSSLELGDSALYFCASSVALGAGGNQETQYFGPGTRLLVL.

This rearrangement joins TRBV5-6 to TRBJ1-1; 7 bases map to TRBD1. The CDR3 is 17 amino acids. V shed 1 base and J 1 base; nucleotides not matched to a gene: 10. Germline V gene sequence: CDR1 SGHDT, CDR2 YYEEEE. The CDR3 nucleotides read TGTGCCAGCAGCTTGCTATGGGCAGGGGGTACGAACACTGAAGCTTTCTTT. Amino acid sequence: CASSLLWAGGTNTEAFF.

This CDR3 is CASSLTRTAYNEQFF. As DNA, the CDR3 is TGTGCCAGCAGCTTGACCAGGACAGCATACAATGAGCAGTTCTTC. The chain couples TRBV5-8 to TRBJ2-1; TRBD1 is a possible D gene (6 bases). CDR3 length: 15 amino acids. Germline loops: CDR1 SGHTS, CDR2 YDEGEE. V gave up 1 base and J gave up 4 bases, with 12 bases separating them.

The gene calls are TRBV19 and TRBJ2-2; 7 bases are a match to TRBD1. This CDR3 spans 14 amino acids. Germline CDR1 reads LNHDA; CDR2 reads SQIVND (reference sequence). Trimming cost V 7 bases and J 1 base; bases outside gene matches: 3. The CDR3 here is CASMPGGNTGELFF. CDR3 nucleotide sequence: TGTGCCAGTATGCCAGGGGGGAACACCGGGGAGCTGTTTTTT.

CDR3 DNA sequence: TGTGCCAGCAGCTCCCTAGCGGGGGACGAGACCCAGTACTTC. Protein: CASSSLAGDETQYF. The rearrangement uses TRBV11-3 and TRBJ2-5; 10 bases map to TRBD2. Germline CDR1 SGHNT, CDR2 YENEEA. After removal of 4 bases from V and 5 bases from J, the junction contained 4 bases not matched to a gene. The CDR3 totals 14 residues.

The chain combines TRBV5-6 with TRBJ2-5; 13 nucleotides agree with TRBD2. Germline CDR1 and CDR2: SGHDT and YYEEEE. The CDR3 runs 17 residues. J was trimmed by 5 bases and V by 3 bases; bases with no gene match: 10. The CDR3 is CASSSITSGGAGETQYF. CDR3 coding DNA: TGTGCCAGCAGCTCCATAACTAGCGGGGGGGCTGGGGAGACCCAGTACTTC.

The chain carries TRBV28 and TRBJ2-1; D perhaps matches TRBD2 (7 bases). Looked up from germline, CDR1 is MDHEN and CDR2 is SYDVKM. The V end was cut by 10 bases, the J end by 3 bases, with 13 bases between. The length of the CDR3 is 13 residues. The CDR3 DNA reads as TGTGCCACCCGGGGGGCCTACTACAATGAGCAGTTCTTC. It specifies CATRGAYYNEQFF.

CDR3 sequence: CASSSFRGGLAGNTIYF. The CDR3 DNA is TGTGCCAGCAGCTCATTCAGAGGGGGATTAGCTGGAAACACCATATATTTT. V usage is TRBV7-9 and J usage is TRBJ1-3; D perhaps matches TRBD1 (6 bases). This CDR3 is built from 17 residues. Deletions cut 4 bases from V and 2 bases from J, with 18 bases between. The germline V gene encodes CDR1 SEHNR and CDR2 FQNEAQ (reference sequence).

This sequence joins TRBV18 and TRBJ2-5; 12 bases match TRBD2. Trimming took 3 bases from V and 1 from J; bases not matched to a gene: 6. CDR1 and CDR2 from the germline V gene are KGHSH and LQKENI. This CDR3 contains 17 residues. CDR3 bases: TGTGCCAGCTCACCCTCAAGACTAGCGGGGGTCCAAGAGACCCAGTACTTC. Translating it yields CASSPSRLAGVQETQYF. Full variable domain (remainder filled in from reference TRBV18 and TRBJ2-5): NAGVMQNPRHLVRRRGQEARLRCSPMKGHSHVYWYRQLPEEGLKFMVYLQKENIIDESGMPKERFSAEFPKEGPSILRIQQVVRGDSAAYFCASSPSRLAGVQETQYFGPGTRLLVL.

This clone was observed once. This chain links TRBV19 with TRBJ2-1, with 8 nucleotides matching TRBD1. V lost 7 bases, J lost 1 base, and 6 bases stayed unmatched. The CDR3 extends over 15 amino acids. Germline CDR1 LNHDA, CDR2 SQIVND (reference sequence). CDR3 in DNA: TGTGCCAGTATCAGGACAGGGAATTCCTACAATGAGCAGTTCTTC. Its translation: CASIRTGNSYNEQFF. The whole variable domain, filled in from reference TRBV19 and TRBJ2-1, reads DGGITQSPKYLFRKEGQNVTLSCEQNLNHDAMYWYRQDPGQGLRLIYYSQIVNDFQKGDIAEGYSVSREKKESFPLTVTSAQKNPTAFYLCASIRTGNSYNEQFFGPGTRLTVL.

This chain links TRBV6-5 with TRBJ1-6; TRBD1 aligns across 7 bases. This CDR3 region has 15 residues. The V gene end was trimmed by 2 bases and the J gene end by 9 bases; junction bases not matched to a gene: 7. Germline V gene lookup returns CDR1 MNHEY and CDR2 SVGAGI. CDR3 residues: CASSYGTEGISPLHF. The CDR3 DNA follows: TGTGCCAGCAGTTACGGGACAGAGGGCATTTCACCCCTCCACTTT.

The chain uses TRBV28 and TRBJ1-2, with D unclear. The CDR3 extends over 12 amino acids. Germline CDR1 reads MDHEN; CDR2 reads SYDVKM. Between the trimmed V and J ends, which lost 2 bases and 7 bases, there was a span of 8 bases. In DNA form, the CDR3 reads TGTGCCAGCAGTTTAGTCGGTAGTGGCTACACCTTC. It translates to CASSLVGSGYTF.

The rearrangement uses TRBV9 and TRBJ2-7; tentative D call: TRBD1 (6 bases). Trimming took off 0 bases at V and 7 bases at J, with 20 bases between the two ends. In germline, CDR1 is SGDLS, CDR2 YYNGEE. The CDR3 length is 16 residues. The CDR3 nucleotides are TGTGCCAGCAGCGTAGCTTCGGAGACAGGTTTGAGAGAGCAGTACTTC. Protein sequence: CASSVASETGLREQYF.

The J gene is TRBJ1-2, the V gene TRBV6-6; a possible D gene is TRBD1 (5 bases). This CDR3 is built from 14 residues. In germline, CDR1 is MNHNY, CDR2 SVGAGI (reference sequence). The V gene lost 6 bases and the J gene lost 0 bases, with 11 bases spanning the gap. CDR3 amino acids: CASRLWTSNYGYTF. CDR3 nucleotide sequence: TGTGCCAGCAGACTATGGACATCTAACTATGGCTACACCTTC.